What follows are 29 T cell receptor beta chains derived from one specimen sequenced in a study of T cell repertoires in cytomegalovirus infection (dated by TCRdb to the late 2010s). The run used an Illumina HiSeq 1500. TCRdb passed the public sequencing reads through fastp at Q25 and MiXCR, retaining productive beta sequences. Identical CDR3 protein sequences are pooled into one entry, listed with their most common genes and DNA. Here the sample has 900,000 to 950,000 distinct CDR3 sequences; around 29% occur a single time. The ten largest clones take up over 12% of the sample. Per the publication, the treatment or condition label means: in vitro stimulation with specific CMV peptide epitopes to enrich CMV-specific T cells. These receptors lack a known antigen. The source was cultured CD8+ T cells from PBMCs, collected from culture after CMV antigen stimulation. These receptors were taken from a human donor in good health (CMV status not recorded). Some clones in this sample may be carry-over from other donors' samples.

This rearrangement joins TRBV4-3 to TRBJ1-1; D ambiguous. Germline V gives CDR1 LGHNA, CDR2 YSLEER. The CDR3 extends over 14 amino acids. The V gene lost 1 base and the J gene lost 8 bases, with 14 bases spanning the gap. The CDR3 loop is CASSQGGSGLEAFF. The CDR3 DNA reads as TGCGCCAGCAGCCAAGGGGGTTCGGGCCTCGAAGCTTTCTTT.

This rearrangement joins TRBV20-1 to TRBJ1-5; TRBD1 aligns across 7 bases. V shed 4 bases, J shed 7 bases, and the junction held 10 bases outside the gene matches. The length of the CDR3 is 14 residues. Germline lookup yields CDR1 DFQATT and CDR2 SNEGSKA (reference sequence). CDR3: CSATIRGFGQPQHF. The CDR3 coding sequence is TGCAGTGCTACGATCAGGGGGTTCGGGCAGCCCCAGCATTTT.

This clonotype was seen only a few times. The chain links TRBV7-9 to TRBJ2-1; D is perhaps TRBD1 or TRBD2 (6 bases each). This CDR3 spans 17 amino acids. The V gene lost 5 bases and the J gene lost 0 bases, with 17 bases spanning the gap. Germline CDR1 is SEHNR and CDR2 is FQNEAQ (reference sequence). The CDR3 spells CASSPREGGSSYNEQFF. DNA of the CDR3: TGTGCCAGCAGCCCTAGAGAAGGGGGGAGCTCCTACAATGAGCAGTTCTTC. Full variable domain (missing parts from reference TRBV7-9 and TRBJ2-1): DTGVSQNPRHKITKRGQNVTFRCDPISEHNRLYWYRQTLGQGPEFLTYFQNEAQLEKSRLLSDRFSAERPKGSFSTLEIQRTEQGDSAMYLCASSPREGGSSYNEQFFGPGTRLTVL.

This chain joins TRBV6-5 and TRBJ2-5; a possible D gene is TRBD2 (5 bases). Trimming cost V 6 bases and J 2 bases, with 16 bases left between them. CDR3 length equals 15 residues. Per the germline V gene, CDR1 is MNHEY and CDR2 is SVGAGI. The CDR3: CASSPWGERQETQYF. CDR3 coding DNA: TGTGCCAGCAGCCCCTGGGGAGAGAGACAAGAGACCCAGTACTTC.

This clonotype has at least ten counts. The V call is TRBV6-1, the J call TRBJ1-1; D remains unclear. The CDR3 runs to 15 residues. Per germline, CDR1 MNHNS and CDR2 SASEGT. Trimming cost V 1 base and J 4 bases, with 13 bases left between them. CDR3 nucleotide sequence: TGTGCCAGCAGTGAAGGGCCCCTGAGGACCACTGAAGCTTTCTTT. Amino acids: CASSEGPLRTTEAFF.

This clonotype was observed a handful of times. The V and J genes are TRBV11-2 and TRBJ2-2, with 8 bases matching TRBD1. This CDR3 spans 16 amino acids. Germline CDR1 SGHAT, CDR2 FQNNGV. The V segment lost 4 bases and the J segment 1 base; nucleotides outside the gene matches: 5. CDR3 loop: CASSSSQGVNTGELFF. The DNA of the CDR3 is TGTGCCAGCAGCTCCTCACAGGGGGTGAACACCGGGGAGCTGTTTTTT.

The chain couples TRBV2 to TRBJ2-7; unclear D gene. The CDR3 is 13 residues long. CDR1 and CDR2 (germline): SNHLY, FYNNEI. V dropped 10 bases and J dropped 4 bases, with 17 bases sitting between them. This CDR3 reads CATSGGERYEQYF. The CDR3 nucleotides are TGTGCCACCTCAGGTGGCGAAAGGTACGAGCAGTACTTC.

Turning to this clonotype: An end of the junction differs from the germline gene, which may be a read error. The V gene is TRBV4-1, the J gene TRBJ1-5, with D perhaps matching TRBD1 (6 bases). The CDR3 totals 14 residues. Germline CDR1 and CDR2: MGHRA and YSYEKL. The CDR3 DNA reads as TGCGCCAGCAGTCAAGTGGGGGCTAATCAGCCCCAGCATTTT. Protein sequence: CASSQVGANQPQHF.

This clonotype has more than one count but fewer than ten. This chain links TRBV7-8 with TRBJ2-2, with D unresolved. The CDR3 extends over 13 amino acids. Deletions cut 2 bases from V and 6 bases from J, with 7 bases between. Germline loops: CDR1 SGHVS, CDR2 FQNEAQ. As DNA, the CDR3 is TGTGCCAGCAGCTTAATCCTCCCCGGGGAGCTGTTTTTT. Amino acids: CASSLILPGELFF.

This clonotype was detected only a few times. The chain joins TRBV4-1 to TRBJ2-1; TRBD2 matches at 7 bases. The germline V gene encodes CDR1 MGHRA and CDR2 YSYEKL. The CDR3 runs 15 residues. V shed 7 bases, J shed 0 bases, and the junction held 6 bases outside the gene matches. CDR3 nucleotide sequence: TGCGCCAGCAAAGCGGGGAGAAGCTCCTACAATGAGCAGTTCTTC. Its protein product is CASKAGRSSYNEQFF.

The chain couples TRBV7-9 to TRBJ2-7; D gene ambiguous. The CDR3 has 14 residues. Per the germline V gene, CDR1 is SEHNR and CDR2 is FQNEAQ (reference sequence). Trimming shortened V by 5 bases and J by 0 bases, and 11 bases separated the two germline ends. This CDR3 is CASSVLDGSYEQYF. The CDR3 nucleotides are TGTGCCAGCAGCGTCTTAGACGGCTCCTACGAGCAGTACTTC. The full variable domain, completed using reference TRBV7-9 and TRBJ2-7, is DTGVSQNPRHKITKRGQNVTFRCDPISEHNRLYWYRQTLGQGPEFLTYFQNEAQLEKSRLLSDRFSAERPKGSFSTLEIQRTEQGDSAMYLCASSVLDGSYEQYFGPGTRLTVT.

Only a few counts were recorded for this clonotype. J is TRBJ2-3 and V is TRBV20-1, with 7 bases identical to TRBD1. The CDR3 runs 14 residues. V was pared by 6 bases and J by 1 base, with 7 bases of the junction left unmatched. Per germline, CDR1 DFQATT and CDR2 SNEGSKA (reference sequence). This CDR3 reads CSAWDSLRTDTQYF. The CDR3 bases are TGCAGTGCGTGGGACAGCCTGCGCACAGATACGCAGTATTTT.

This chain joins TRBV6-6 and TRBJ1-1, with 8 bases matching TRBD1. V shed 5 bases, J shed 6 bases, and the junction held 8 bases outside the gene matches. This CDR3 spans 14 amino acids. CDR1 is MNHNY and CDR2 is SVGAGI in the germline V gene (reference sequence). The CDR3 DNA is TGTGCCAGCAGTGCAGGGGGCAGTATCGCTGAAGCTTTCTTT. Encoded protein: CASSAGGSIAEAFF.

The gene calls are TRBV4-1 and TRBJ2-2; D is undetermined. Germline-derived CDR1 and CDR2 are MGHRA and YSYEKL. The CDR3 is made up of 12 amino acids. V was shortened by 3 bases and J by 6 bases, with 5 bases between the two germline ends. As DNA, the CDR3 is TGCGCCAGCAGCCAGTACCCCGGGGAGCTGTTTTTT. Its translation is CASSQYPGELFF.

This clonotype is a singleton in its sample. Possible read error: a much larger clone is one base away. V and J are TRBV12-3 or TRBV12-4 and TRBJ1-1; D is unresolved. This CDR3 region has 15 residues. V was cut by 4 bases and J by 1 base, with 13 bases left in between. CDR3 nucleotide sequence: TGTGCCAGCAGTTACGTCTGGGAGGAGAACACTGAAGCTTTCTTT. It encodes CASSYVWEENTEAFF.

DNA for the CDR3: TGCAGTGTACCCCACTGGAAGCGGGGGGGGCAAGAGACCCAGTACTTC. Protein product: CSVPHWKRGGQETQYF. The chain uses TRBV20-1 and TRBJ2-5; 10 nucleotides align to TRBD2. The CDR3 has 16 residues. Germline CDR1 is DFQATT and CDR2 is SNEGSKA (reference sequence). Unmatched junction bases numbered 13, after V lost 7 bases and J lost 2 bases.

The rearrangement links TRBV6-1 to TRBJ2-5; 7 bases fit TRBD1. The ends lost 7 bases at V and 5 bases at J; junction bases unmatched: 1. CDR3 length: 11 amino acids. Germline V lookup: CDR1 MNHNS, CDR2 SASEGT. This CDR3 reads CASKGAETQYF. CDR3 DNA: TGTGCCAGCAAGGGGGCCGAGACCCAGTACTTC.

This chain links TRBV6-1 with TRBJ2-3; no clear D. This CDR3 has 15 residues. The V end lost 3 bases, the J end lost 2 bases, and 12 bases lay between the germline ends. Germline loops: CDR1 MNHNS, CDR2 SASEGT. This CDR3 is CASSEPKAVTDTQYF. For the CDR3, the DNA is TGTGCCAGCAGTGAGCCCAAGGCAGTCACAGATACGCAGTATTTT.

The chain's CDR3 is CASSSRQLNHNEQFF. The CDR3 bases are TGTGCCAGCAGCTCTCGACAGCTTAACCACAATGAGCAGTTCTTC. The V and J genes are TRBV7-6 and TRBJ2-1, with D perhaps TRBD1 (5 bases). Germline V gene lookup returns CDR1 SGHVS and CDR2 FNYEAQ. The CDR3 contains 15 residues. V was clipped by 4 bases and J by 5 bases, with 15 bases between them.

In regard to this clonotype: A much larger clone lies one base from this, so it may be a read error. J is TRBJ1-2 and V is TRBV7-4; D gene uncertain. Between the trimmed V and J ends, which lost 1 base and 1 base, there was a span of 10 bases. Germline assignment: CDR1 SGHVT and CDR2 SQSDAQ. CDR3 length: 15 amino acids. As DNA, the CDR3 is TGTGCCAGCAGCTTAGGGACCGCCCTTAACTATGGCTACACCTTC. Protein sequence: CASSLGTALNYGYTF.

The chain has TRBV11-3 and TRBJ2-1; no clear D. CDR1 and CDR2 from the germline V gene are SGHNT and YENEEA. The CDR3 consists of 16 residues. V was pared by 0 bases and J by 2 bases, with 11 bases between. The CDR3 spells CASSLDTDGAYNEQFF. CDR3 DNA: TGTGCCAGCAGCTTAGATACGGACGGAGCCTACAATGAGCAGTTCTTC.

There are many counts of this clonotype. The V and J genes are TRBV7-6 and TRBJ1-6, with D possibly TRBD1 on 6 matching bases. Per the germline V gene, CDR1 is SGHVS and CDR2 is FNYEAQ. V shed 1 base and J shed 3 bases, with 19 bases lying between them. This CDR3 spans 19 amino acids. CDR3 in DNA: TGTGCCAGCAGCTTAGGCCCCTTCATCCAAGGGGGCTATAATTCACCCCTCCACTTT. Translated, it gives CASSLGPFIQGGYNSPLHF. The full variable domain, its missing parts supplied by reference TRBV7-6 and TRBJ1-6, is GAGVSQSPRYKVTKRGQDVALRCDPISGHVSLYWYRQALGQGPEFLTYFNYEAQQDKSGLPNDRFSAERPEGSISTLTIQRTEQRDSAMYRCASSLGPFIQGGYNSPLHFGNGTRLTVT.

V is TRBV27 and J is TRBJ1-6; TRBD1 matches 7 bases. Germline V gene lookup returns CDR1 MNHEY and CDR2 SMNVEV (reference sequence). CDR3 length: 16 amino acids. The V and J ends lost 4 bases and 14 bases, in that order; junction bases with no gene match: 17. CDR3 coding DNA: TGTGCCAGCAGTTCCAACTCGGACAGGACCTTCTGGGCCCTCCACTTT. Translation gives CASSSNSDRTFWALHF.

In its sample, this clonotype was seen a few times. The chain has TRBV7-6 and TRBJ2-7; 7 bases are shared with TRBD2. CDR1 and CDR2 (germline): SGHVS, FNYEAQ. V gave up 1 base and J gave up 4 bases; unmatched junction bases: 7. The CDR3 is 15 residues long. The CDR3 bases are TGTGCCAGCAGCTTAGGGAGCGGGGAGAATTACGAGCAGTACTTC. Protein: CASSLGSGENYEQYF.

This clonotype was observed a handful of times. The CDR3: CASSLADRVLGHINEKLFF. CDR3 DNA sequence: TGTGCCAGCAGCTTAGCGGATCGAGTACTGGGACATATTAATGAAAAACTGTTTTTT. The chain combines TRBV7-9 with TRBJ1-4; tentatively, D is TRBD1 (6 bases). Germline loops: CDR1 SEHNR, CDR2 FQNEAQ (reference sequence). V shed 0 bases and J shed 4 bases, with 21 bases lying between them. CDR3 length equals 19 residues.

Ten or more counts support this clonotype. This chain connects TRBV7-9 to TRBJ2-5; D is undetermined. V was cut by 5 bases and J by 5 bases, with 18 bases left in between. Germline lookup yields CDR1 SEHNR and CDR2 FQNEAQ (reference sequence). The CDR3 has 15 residues. In nucleotides, the CDR3 is TGTGCCAGCAGCCTGGCCCAAGAGGCACGGGAGACCCAGTACTTC. It yields the protein CASSLAQEARETQYF.

The V call is TRBV19, the J call TRBJ1-1; D gene ambiguous. The CDR3 extends over 12 amino acids. Trimming left V 7 bases short and J 5 bases short, with 11 bases between. Germline V gene lookup returns CDR1 LNHDA and CDR2 SQIVND (reference sequence). In DNA form, the CDR3 reads TGTGCCAGTAAGCTATACGGGACTGAAGCTTTCTTT. Translation gives CASKLYGTEAFF.

This clonotype was seen a handful of times. V gene TRBV7-2 combines with J gene TRBJ2-5, with D perhaps matching TRBD2 (6 bases). Germline CDR1 SGHTA, CDR2 FQGNSA. The V and J ends lost 3 bases and 5 bases respectively, with 19 bases between them. The CDR3 has 16 amino acids. The CDR3 loop reads CASSLDKGAGWETQYF. The CDR3 nucleotides are TGTGCCAGCAGCTTGGACAAGGGAGCGGGCTGGGAGACCCAGTACTTC.

The J gene is TRBJ2-1, the V gene TRBV28; D remains ambiguous. CDR3 length: 16 residues. V was shortened by 2 bases and J by 3 bases, with 14 bases between the two germline ends. CDR1 is MDHEN and CDR2 is SYDVKM in the germline V gene. The CDR3, as DNA: TGTGCCAGCAGTTTAAGTCAGGCCATCCGCTACAATGAGCAGTTCTTC. It encodes CASSLSQAIRYNEQFF.